The 19 T cell receptor beta chains listed next were all sequenced from one sample in a study of cytomegalovirus exposure and HLA in healthy donors. Produced via immunoSEQ multiplex PCR; TCRdb's table is partial and in-frame only. The data show 150,000 to 200,000 clones, roughly 80% seen once. Specimen: PBMCs. The receptor source for this set is a man aged 25 to 40 in good health and CMV-seropositive.

The chain uses TRBV2 and TRBJ2-1, with 12 positions matching TRBD2. The germline CDR1 and CDR2 sequences are SNHLY and FYNNEI. The CDR3 extends over 18 amino acids. The V gene end was trimmed by 6 bases and the J gene end by 7 bases; junction bases not matched to a gene: 16. The CDR3 DNA reads as TGTGCCAGCAGAAGACTAGCGGGAGAAGTAAGGAGTTCGAATGAGCAGTTCTTC. It specifies CASRRLAGEVRSSNEQFF. The full variable domain, with the rest looked up from reference TRBV2 and TRBJ2-1, is EPEVTQTPSHQVTQMGQEVILRCVPISNHLYFYWYRQILGQKVEFLVSFYNNEISEKSEIFDDQFSVERPDGSNFTLKIRSTKLEDSAMYFCASRRLAGEVRSSNEQFFGPGTRLTVL.

The chain has TRBV25-1 and TRBJ2-7; TRBD2 matches 8 bases. Germline values: CDR1 MGHDK, CDR2 SYGVNS. Losses at the gene ends were 7 bases for V and 3 bases for J; bases not matched to a gene: 8. This CDR3 contains 14 residues. The CDR3 sequence: CASTVRGGHYEQYF. Here the CDR3 DNA reads TGTGCCAGCACTGTTCGGGGGGGGCACTACGAGCAGTACTTC.

This clone was counted a single time. The chain employs TRBV9 and TRBJ2-5; 7 nucleotides line up with TRBD2. Germline lookup yields CDR1 SGDLS and CDR2 YYNGEE. With 0 bases clipped from V and 3 bases from J, the junction kept 5 bases outside the gene matches. The CDR3 loop spans 15 amino acids. The CDR3 DNA sequence: TGTGCCAGCAGCGTAGCCGGAAGCGGGAAAGAGACCCAGTACTTC. This translates into CASSVAGSGKETQYF.

This chain links TRBV7-9 with TRBJ1-3; maybe TRBD1 (6 bases). CDR1 is SEHNR, CDR2 FQNEAQ, per germline (reference sequence). With 4 bases removed from V and 0 bases from J, the gap between germline ends came to 10 bases. The CDR3 sequence is 15 residues long. CDR3 nucleotides: TGTGCCAGCAGCTCACAGGGCGCCTCTGGAAACACCATATATTTT. Translated, it gives CASSSQGASGNTIYF. Drawing the rest from reference TRBV7-9 and TRBJ1-3, the complete variable domain is DTGVSQNPRHKITKRGQNVTFRCDPISEHNRLYWYRQTLGQGPEFLTYFQNEAQLEKSRLLSDRFSAERPKGSFSTLEIQRTEQGDSAMYLCASSSQGASGNTIYFGEGSWLTVV.

The chain links TRBV11-3 to TRBJ2-1, with D tentatively TRBD2 (5 bases). Trimming shortened V by 1 base and J by 0 bases, and 10 bases separated the two germline ends. The CDR3 length is 16 residues. Per germline, CDR1 SGHNT and CDR2 YENEEA. CDR3 sequence reads: CASSLGGWSSYNEQFF. The CDR3 nucleotides read TGTGCCAGCAGCTTAGGCGGGTGGAGCTCCTACAATGAGCAGTTCTTC.

On this clone itself: Other DNA variants within this sample encode the same CDR3. The CDR3 reads CASSRDRNQPQHF. The CDR3 nucleotides are TGTGCCAGCAGCCGGGACAGGAATCAGCCCCAGCATTTT. The rearrangement joins TRBV6-5 to TRBJ1-5, with 8 bases identical to TRBD1. V lost 6 bases, J lost 4 bases, and 2 bases stayed unmatched. Germline V gene data show CDR1 as MNHEY and CDR2 as SVGAGI. The CDR3 length is 13 residues.

The chain carries TRBV9 and TRBJ2-7; 8 bases line up with TRBD2. With V trimmed by 0 bases and J by 3 bases, 8 bases remained unmatched. The CDR3 runs 16 residues. CDR1 is SGDLS, CDR2 YYNGEE, per germline. In DNA, the CDR3 is TGTGCCAGCAGCGTAGGGACCGGGAGGGGTAACTACGAGCAGTACTTC. It is translated as CASSVGTGRGNYEQYF.

The gene calls are TRBV29-1 and TRBJ2-7; 10 bases agree with TRBD2. The CDR3 is 14 amino acids. V was clipped by 6 bases and J by 1 base; unmatched bases: 6. CDR1 is SQVTM and CDR2 is ANQGSEA in the germline V gene. The CDR3 DNA is TGCAGCGTGGCCGGGACTAGCGAGTCCTACGAGCAGTACTTC. Amino acid sequence: CSVAGTSESYEQYF.

The chain carries TRBV28 and TRBJ2-5, with D hard to call. Germline V gives CDR1 MDHEN, CDR2 SYDVKM. The CDR3 totals 15 residues. V was cut by 6 bases and J by 1 base, with 15 bases left in between. CDR3 protein: CASSPDQRFQETQYF. CDR3 nucleotide sequence: TGTGCCAGCAGCCCTGACCAGCGTTTCCAAGAGACCCAGTACTTC.

The chain has TRBV7-2 and TRBJ2-1, with D unresolved. Germline CDR1 is SGHTA and CDR2 is FQGNSA. Trimming removed 7 bases at V and 0 bases at J, with 19 bases between. The CDR3 contains 17 residues. The CDR3 loop is CASIFSRIRSSYNEQFF. CDR3 DNA sequence: TGTGCCAGCATCTTCAGTCGCATCCGAAGCTCCTACAATGAGCAGTTCTTC.

This clone has a single count. The CDR3 here is CASSTGTQRGTQYF. The CDR3 bases are TGCGCCAGCAGCACGGGAACTCAGCGGGGTACGCAGTATTTT. The rearrangement joins TRBV5-1 to TRBJ2-3; 7 positions match TRBD2. In germline, CDR1 is SGHRS, CDR2 YFSETQ. The CDR3 has 14 amino acids. Trimming at V came to 4 bases and at J to 8 bases, leaving 10 bases not matched to a gene.

The CDR3 loop reads CAWSQGNTEAFF. In DNA form, the CDR3 reads TGTGCCTGGAGTCAGGGGAACACTGAAGCTTTCTTT. The gene calls are TRBV30 and TRBJ1-1; possible D gene TRBD1, 5 bases. Trimming shortened V by 2 bases and J by 1 base, and 5 bases separated the two germline ends. Per germline, CDR1 GTSNPN and CDR2 SVGIG (reference sequence). The CDR3 loop spans 12 amino acids.

The J gene is TRBJ2-7, the V gene TRBV9, with D tentatively TRBD2 (5 bases). The CDR3 is 15 residues long. CDR1 is SGDLS and CDR2 is YYNGEE in the germline V gene. V was cut by 0 bases and J by 4 bases, with 14 bases left in between. CDR3 DNA sequence: TGTGCCAGCAGCGTAGTTCCGGGATGGGCTTACGAGCAGTACTTC. Translation gives CASSVVPGWAYEQYF.

The chain employs TRBV7-8 and TRBJ1-1, with D uncertain. Germline V lookup: CDR1 SGHVS, CDR2 FQNEAQ. The CDR3 runs 13 residues. With 6 bases removed from V and 6 bases from J, the gap between germline ends came to 14 bases. In DNA, the CDR3 is TGTGCCAGCAGTCTCACAGACACAGCTGAAGCTTTCTTT. This encodes CASSLTDTAEAFF. The full variable domain, in which reference TRBV7-8 and TRBJ1-1 provide the parts outside the CDR3, is GAGVSQSPRYKVAKRGQDVALRCDPISGHVSLFWYQQALGQGPEFLTYFQNEAQLDKSGLPSDRFFAERPEGSVSTLKIQRTQQEDSAVYLCASSLTDTAEAFFGQGTRLTVV.

The chain is built from TRBV10-1 and TRBJ2-5, with 7 bases matching TRBD2. Germline V lookup: CDR1 WNHNN, CDR2 SYGVQD (reference sequence). This CDR3 region has 15 residues. V lost 6 bases, J lost 1 base, and 8 bases stayed unmatched. CDR3 residues: CASRFRDYPQETQYF. The CDR3 DNA is TGCGCCAGCAGATTTCGGGACTACCCCCAAGAGACCCAGTACTTC.

The CDR3 DNA reads TGTGCCAGCACCAGCGGGACGGGCCTCTACGAGCAGTACTTC. It is translated as CASTSGTGLYEQYF. The chain has TRBV6-5 and TRBJ2-7, with 7 bases identical to TRBD2. CDR1 and CDR2 (germline): MNHEY, SVGAGI. The CDR3 spans 14 residues. Trimming cost V 7 bases and J 3 bases; bases outside gene matches: 9.

The V gene is TRBV5-1, the J gene TRBJ2-3, with D perhaps matching TRBD2 (6 bases). V was shortened by 0 bases and J by 4 bases, with 12 bases between the two germline ends. Germline loops: CDR1 SGHRS, CDR2 YFSETQ. This CDR3 has 15 residues. For the CDR3, the DNA is TGCGCCAGCAGCTTGGTAGGAGGGGACCCAGATACGCAGTATTTT. Amino acids: CASSLVGGDPDTQYF.

This clone was observed a few times. The chain recombines TRBV28 with TRBJ2-1; 7 bases agree with TRBD2. The trim removed 7 bases at V and 5 bases at J, leaving 8 bases unmatched. Germline V CDR1 and CDR2: MDHEN, SYDVKM. The CDR3 extends over 14 amino acids. CDR3 region: CASTRGSHNNEQFF. The DNA for the CDR3 is TGTGCCAGCACTCGCGGGAGCCACAACAATGAGCAGTTCTTC.

The sample holds one count of this clone. This chain connects TRBV9 to TRBJ1-3; 7 bases fit TRBD1. The CDR3 has 14 residues. Losses at the gene ends were 2 bases for V and 2 bases for J; bases not matched to a gene: 1. CDR1 and CDR2 from the germline V gene are SGDLS and YYNGEE. DNA of the CDR3: TGTGCCAGCAGCGTTGGACAGGCTGGAAACACCATATATTTT. Protein product: CASSVGQAGNTIYF.